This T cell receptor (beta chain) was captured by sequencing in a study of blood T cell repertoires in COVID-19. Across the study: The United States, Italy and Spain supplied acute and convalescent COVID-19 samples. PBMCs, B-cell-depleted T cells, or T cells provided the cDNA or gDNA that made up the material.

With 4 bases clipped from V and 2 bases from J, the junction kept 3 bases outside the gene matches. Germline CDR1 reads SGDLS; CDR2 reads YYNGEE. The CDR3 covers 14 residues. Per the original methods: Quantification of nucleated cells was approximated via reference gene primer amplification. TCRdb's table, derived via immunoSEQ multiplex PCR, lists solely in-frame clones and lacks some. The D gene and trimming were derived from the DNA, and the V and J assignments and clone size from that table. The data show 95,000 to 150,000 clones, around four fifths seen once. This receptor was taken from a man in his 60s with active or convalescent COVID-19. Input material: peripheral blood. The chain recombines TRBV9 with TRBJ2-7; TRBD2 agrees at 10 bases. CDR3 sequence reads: CASSQTSGTYEQYF. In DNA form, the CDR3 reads TGTGCCAGCAGCCAAACTAGCGGGACCTACGAGCAGTACTTC.